The rows below give T cell receptor beta chains drawn from one sample of a study of beta chain features in type 1 diabetes. Sequencing was performed with immunoSEQ multiplex PCR; in TCRdb, only in-frame clones are kept and a portion is missing. The sample consists of 200,000 to 250,000 clones, roughly an eighth of them appearing once. Sequenced material: naive CD4+ T cells from blood. These receptors were collected from a woman between 35 and 50 years old in good health. CDR3s include the opening cysteine and the closing phenylalanine or tryptophan. A D gene is named only where the DNA matches it firmly. A clone size is listed for some rows: how often the clone was seen (once, few, many), or a class if it is expanded.

V: TRBV19
D: TRBD1
J: TRBJ1-1
size: few
CDR3: CASIGDSMNTEAFF
DNA: TGTGCCAGTATCGGGGACAGCATGAACACTGAAGCTTTCTTT

V: TRBV19
D: TRBD1
J: TRBJ1-6
size: .
CDR3: CASSGEGQGDSPLHF
DNA: TGTGCCAGTAGTGGCGAGGGACAGGGGGATTCACCCCTCCACTTT

V: TRBV7-9
D: TRBD1
J: TRBJ2-7
size: few
CDR3: CASSPRTGRYEQYF
DNA: TGTGCCAGCAGCCCCCGGACAGGGCGATACGAGCAGTACTTC

V: TRBV2
D: TRBD1
J: TRBJ1-5
size: few
CDR3: CASTRTGDGNQPQHF
DNA: TGTGCCAGCACCCGGACAGGCGACGGCAATCAGCCCCAGCATTTT

V: TRBV7-9
D: TRBD1
J: TRBJ1-2
size: .
CDR3: CASGQGVYYGYTF
DNA: TGTGCCAGCGGACAGGGGGTTTACTATGGCTACACCTTC

V: TRBV15
D: .
J: TRBJ2-5
size: few
CDR3: CATSRASQETQYF
DNA: TGTGCCACCAGCAGAGCCAGTCAAGAGACCCAGTACTTC

V: TRBV19
D: TRBD1
J: TRBJ1-1
size: few
CDR3: CASRDRVNTEAFF
DNA: TGTGCCAGCCGGGACAGGGTGAACACTGAAGCTTTCTTT

V: TRBV7-9
D: TRBD2
J: TRBJ2-3
size: few
CDR3: CASSLSSGGTDTQYF
DNA: TGTGCCAGCAGCTTATCTAGCGGGGGCACAGATACGCAGTATTTT

V: TRBV5-1
D: TRBD2
J: TRBJ2-4
size: few
CDR3: CASSGVAGGPNIQYF
DNA: TGCGCCAGCAGCGGAGTAGCGGGGGGGCCAAACATTCAGTACTTC

V: TRBV7-9
D: .
J: TRBJ1-2
size: few
CDR3: CASSLTGTMKNYGYTF
DNA: TGTGCCAGCAGCCTCACCGGGACAATGAAGAACTATGGCTACACCTTC

V: TRBV27
D: .
J: TRBJ2-7
size: .
CDR3: CASMEGALTGSSYEQYF
DNA: TGTGCCAGCATGGAGGGGGCGTTAACAGGGTCCTCCTACGAGCAGTACTTC

V: TRBV29-1
D: TRBD1
J: TRBJ1-1
size: many
CDR3: CSVADRVLTEAFF
DNA: TGCAGCGTCGCCGACAGGGTTCTGACTGAAGCTTTCTTT

V: TRBV7-9
D: .
J: TRBJ1-1
size: few
CDR3: CASSSQDSTEAFF
DNA: TGTGCCAGCAGCTCACAGGACAGCACTGAAGCTTTCTTT

V: TRBV27
D: .
J: TRBJ1-6
size: few
CDR3: CASSLLGGGSPLHF
DNA: TGTGCCAGCAGTTTACTGGGAGGTGGTTCACCCCTCCACTTT

V: TRBV9
D: .
J: TRBJ2-5
size: .
CDR3: CASSVVAGAIQETQYF
DNA: TGTGCCAGCAGCGTAGTTGCGGGGGCTATCCAAGAGACCCAGTACTTC

V: TRBV5-6
D: TRBD1
J: TRBJ2-2
size: few
CDR3: CASRGRGLGTGELFF
DNA: TGTGCCAGCAGGGGCAGGGGGCTAGGCACCGGGGAGCTGTTTTTT

V: TRBV14
D: .
J: TRBJ2-5
size: few
CDR3: CASSQSQGKTQYF
DNA: TGTGCCAGCAGCCAATCACAGGGCAAGACCCAGTACTTC

V: TRBV7-2
D: .
J: TRBJ2-3
size: many
CDR3: CASSLIAASDTQYF
DNA: TGTGCCAGCAGCCTGATAGCGGCGTCAGATACGCAGTATTTT

V: TRBV4-1
D: .
J: TRBJ2-5
size: .
CDR3: CASSQDLYQETQYF
DNA: TGCGCCAGCAGCCAAGATCTGTACCAAGAGACCCAGTACTTC

V: TRBV15
D: .
J: TRBJ2-7
size: .
CDR3: CATSREPGELTYEQYF
DNA: TGTGCCACCAGCAGAGAACCCGGGGAGCTCACCTACGAGCAGTACTTC

V: TRBV6-1
D: TRBD2
J: TRBJ2-3
size: .
CDR3: CASSSLAGAGDTQYF
DNA: TGTGCCAGCAGTTCACTAGCGGGGGCAGGGGATACGCAGTATTTT

V: TRBV2
D: .
J: TRBJ1-4
size: few
CDR3: CASRTALVATNEKLFF
DNA: TGTGCCTCCCGGACAGCCCTTGTTGCAACTAATGAAAAACTGTTTTTT

V: TRBV25-1
D: .
J: TRBJ2-7
size: few
CDR3: CASSDVEGITIQQYF
DNA: TGTGCCAGCAGTGATGTAGAGGGCATAACTATACAGCAGTACTTC

V: TRBV7-2
D: TRBD1
J: TRBJ1-2
size: .
CDR3: CASSSRQGANYGYTF
DNA: TGTGCCAGCAGCTCCCGACAGGGGGCTAACTATGGCTACACCTTC

V: TRBV7-2
D: .
J: TRBJ1-1
size: .
CDR3: CASSRLLGLPMNTEAFF
DNA: TGTGCCAGCAGCCGCCTATTGGGCCTCCCCATGAACACTGAAGCTTTCTTT

V: TRBV5-1
D: TRBD2
J: TRBJ2-1
size: few
CDR3: CASSLATSGAYNEQFF
DNA: TGCGCCAGCAGCTTGGCGACTAGCGGGGCTTACAATGAGCAGTTCTTC

V: TRBV7-8
D: TRBD2
J: TRBJ2-5
size: .
CDR3: CASSPAGGRTQYF
DNA: TGTGCCAGCAGCCCAGCGGGGGGGAGGACCCAGTACTTC

V: TRBV19
D: TRBD1
J: TRBJ1-5
size: .
CDR3: CASNDIGTGTPLPYQPQHF
DNA: TGTGCCAGTAATGATATTGGGACAGGGACACCCCTGCCGTACCAGCCCCAGCATTTT

V: TRBV7-9
D: .
J: TRBJ2-3
size: few
CDR3: CASSPRGGPAQYF
DNA: TGTGCCAGCAGCCCGAGGGGGGGCCCCGCGCAGTATTTT

V: TRBV4-2
D: .
J: TRBJ1-3
size: .
CDR3: CASSQVTDGNTIYF
DNA: TGTGCCAGCAGCCAAGTAACAGATGGAAACACCATATATTTT

V: TRBV25-1
D: TRBD2
J: TRBJ2-7
size: few
CDR3: CASSASGLRGQYF
DNA: TGTGCCAGCAGTGCTAGCGGCCTACGAGGTCAGTACTTC

V: TRBV29-1
D: TRBD1
J: TRBJ1-5
size: few
CDR3: CSAMDRAQPQHF
DNA: TGCAGCGCCATGGACAGGGCTCAGCCCCAGCATTTT

V: TRBV18
D: TRBD1
J: TRBJ1-1
size: .
CDR3: CASSPRQGRGTEAFF
DNA: TGTGCCAGCTCACCCCGACAGGGGAGGGGGACTGAAGCTTTCTTT

V: TRBV23-1
D: .
J: TRBJ1-1
size: many
CDR3: CASSQPGEGTEAFF
DNA: TGCGCCAGCAGTCAGCCAGGGGAGGGTACTGAAGCTTTCTTT

V: TRBV7-9
D: TRBD1
J: TRBJ1-2
size: .
CDR3: CASSLAGQDYGYTF
DNA: TGTGCCAGCAGCTTAGCAGGACAGGACTATGGCTACACCTTC

V: TRBV25-1
D: .
J: TRBJ1-6
size: few
CDR3: CASSESAGRVSPLHF
DNA: TGTGCCAGCAGTGAATCGGCAGGGAGGGTTTCACCCCTCCACTTT

V: TRBV29-1
D: .
J: TRBJ1-1
size: many
CDR3: CSVDRSTEAFF
DNA: TGCAGCGTCGACAGGAGCACTGAAGCTTTCTTT

V: TRBV18
D: .
J: TRBJ1-1
size: .
CDR3: CASSPFRDTEAFF
DNA: TGTGCCAGCTCACCTTTTCGGGACACTGAAGCTTTCTTT

V: TRBV5-1
D: TRBD1
J: TRBJ2-4
size: few
CDR3: CASRMSGTDKNIQYF
DNA: TGCGCCAGCAGAATGTCCGGGACAGACAAAAACATTCAGTACTTC

V: TRBV7-9
D: .
J: TRBJ1-6
size: few
CDR3: CASSLPSAPLHF
DNA: TGTGCCAGCAGCTTACCGAGCGCACCCCTCCACTTT

V: TRBV7-9
D: .
J: TRBJ1-2
size: few
CDR3: CASTQGGLGSPPHGYTF
DNA: TGTGCCAGCACCCAGGGAGGGTTGGGGTCCCCCCCCCATGGCTACACCTTC

V: TRBV6-6
D: .
J: TRBJ2-3
size: .
CDR3: CASSYSGGVGTDTQYF
DNA: TGTGCCAGCAGTTACTCGGGCGGGGTGGGGACAGATACGCAGTATTTT

V: TRBV7-9
D: TRBD2
J: TRBJ2-1
size: .
CDR3: CASSLGGGNEQFF
DNA: TGTGCCAGCAGCTTAGGGGGGGGCAATGAGCAGTTCTTC

V: TRBV18
D: .
J: TRBJ2-5
size: .
CDR3: CASSISAGEYQETQYF
DNA: TGTGCCAGCTCAATCAGTGCGGGCGAGTACCAAGAGACCCAGTACTTC

V: TRBV11-2
D: .
J: TRBJ2-3
size: .
CDR3: CASGGAGTDTQYF
DNA: TGTGCCAGCGGAGGGGCGGGCACAGATACGCAGTATTTT

V: TRBV20-1
D: .
J: TRBJ2-5
size: .
CDR3: CSATGEETQYF
DNA: TGCAGTGCGACGGGGGAAGAGACCCAGTACTTC

V: TRBV18
D: .
J: TRBJ1-6
size: few
CDR3: CASSPLGDYNSPLHF
DNA: TGTGCCAGCTCACCGTTAGGGGATTACAATTCACCCCTCCACTTT

V: TRBV5-6
D: .
J: TRBJ2-1
size: .
CDR3: CASSFSRGLYQFF
DNA: TGTGCCAGCAGCTTTTCTAGGGGTTTGTATCAGTTCTTC

V: TRBV13
D: .
J: TRBJ2-5
size: many
CDR3: CASSGGLRDQYF
DNA: TGTGCCAGCAGCGGGGGACTCCGAGACCAGTACTTC

V: TRBV5-1
D: .
J: TRBJ2-7
size: few
CDR3: CASSLSLREHEQYF
DNA: TGCGCCAGCAGCTTGAGCCTGAGGGAACACGAGCAGTACTTC

V: TRBV6-4
D: TRBD1
J: TRBJ1-2
size: few
CDR3: CASSRGQGTYYGYTF
DNA: TGTGCCAGCAGCCGGGGACAGGGGACATACTATGGCTACACCTTC

V: TRBV4-1
D: TRBD1
J: TRBJ2-5
size: .
CDR3: CASSRTGGETQYF
DNA: TGCGCCAGCAGCCGTACAGGGGGGGAGACCCAGTACTTC

V: TRBV6-6
D: .
J: TRBJ2-7
size: .
CDR3: CASSFLQGSYEQYF
DNA: TGTGCCAGCAGTTTTCTCCAGGGGTCCTACGAGCAGTACTTC

V: TRBV19
D: .
J: TRBJ2-1
size: few
CDR3: CASSIGREGEQFF
DNA: TGTGCCAGTAGTATAGGCAGGGAAGGTGAGCAGTTCTTC

V: TRBV23-1
D: TRBD1
J: TRBJ2-3
size: .
CDR3: CAGDRGSTDTQYF
DNA: TGCGCCGGGGACAGGGGCAGCACAGATACGCAGTATTTT

V: TRBV2
D: TRBD1
J: TRBJ1-2
size: .
CDR3: CASRGDSMYGYTF
DNA: TGTGCCAGCAGGGGGGACAGTATGTATGGCTACACCTTC

V: TRBV18
D: .
J: TRBJ1-4
size: .
CDR3: CASSPPAREGLFF
DNA: TGTGCCAGCTCACCTCCAGCGAGGGAGGGACTGTTTTTT

V: TRBV11-2
D: TRBD1
J: TRBJ2-1
size: many
CDR3: CASSSDRGNEQFF
DNA: TGTGCCAGCAGCTCGGACAGGGGCAATGAGCAGTTCTTC

V: TRBV18
D: TRBD1
J: TRBJ1-4
size: few
CDR3: CASSPGQGMEKLFF
DNA: TGTGCCAGCTCACCGGGACAGGGGATGGAAAAACTGTTTTTT

V: TRBV9
D: .
J: TRBJ1-2
size: once
CDR3: CASSARVGLNYGYTF
DNA: TGTGCCAGCAGCGCGAGGGTCGGTCTTAACTATGGCTACACCTTC